Sequencing of this TCR beta chain was carried out in a study of regulatory T cells in long-lasting Graves disease. Time point indicated: newly diagnosed GD, antithyroid drugs for less than 3 months. Researchers made the TCR library from RNA that was extracted from PBMCs. Germline CDR1 MNHNS, CDR2 SASEGT. The CDR3 is made up of 15 amino acids. The V and J ends lost 5 bases and 4 bases, in that order; junction bases with no gene match: 7. TCR beta libraries were built with iRepertoire HTBI primers and Arm-PCR of CDR3 regions. Via MiXCR, TCRdb re-called the multiplex PCR reads, giving one row per CDR3 protein. Here the sample spans 350,000 to 450,000 distinct CDR3 sequences, approximately 15% being singletons. The same specimen was also included in a second study, on T cells in Graves' hyperthyroidism and ophthalmopathy.

The rearrangement uses TRBV6-1 and TRBJ2-3, with 9 bases lining up with TRBD1. The receptor's source is a middle-aged woman with Graves disease. The input for sequencing was peripheral blood mononuclear cells (PBMCs), taken at new diagnosis, from a patient treated with antithyroid drugs. CDR3: CASSIGTGWADTQYF. The CDR3 DNA reads TGTGCCAGCAGTATCGGGACAGGGTGGGCAGATACGCAGTATTTT.